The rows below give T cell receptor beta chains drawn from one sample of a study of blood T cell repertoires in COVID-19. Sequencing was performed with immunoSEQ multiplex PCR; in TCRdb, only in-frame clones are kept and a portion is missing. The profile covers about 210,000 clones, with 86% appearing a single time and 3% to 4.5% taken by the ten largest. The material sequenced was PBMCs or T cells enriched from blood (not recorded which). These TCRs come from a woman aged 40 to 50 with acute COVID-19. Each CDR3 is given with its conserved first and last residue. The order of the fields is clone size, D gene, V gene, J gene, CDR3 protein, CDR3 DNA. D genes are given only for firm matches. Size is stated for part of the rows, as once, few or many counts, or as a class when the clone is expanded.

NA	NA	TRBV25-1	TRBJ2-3	CASSAPRGTDTQYF	TGTGCCAGCAGTGCCCCTCGGGGCACAGATACGCAGTATTTT
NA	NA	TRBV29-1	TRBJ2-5	CSVGHTTKETQYF	TGCAGCGTTGGACACACCACCAAGGAGACCCAGTACTTC
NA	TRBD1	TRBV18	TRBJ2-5	CASYGTGEGETQYF	TGTGCCAGCTATGGGACAGGGGAAGGAGAGACCCAGTACTTC
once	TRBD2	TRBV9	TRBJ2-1	CASSVTLAGYDEQFF	TGTGCCAGCAGCGTAACTCTAGCGGGGTATGATGAGCAGTTCTTC
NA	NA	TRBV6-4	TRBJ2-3	CASSDHAGSTDTQYF	TGTGCCAGCAGTGACCATGCGGGGAGCACAGATACGCAGTATTTT
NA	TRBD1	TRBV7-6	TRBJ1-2	CASSSGTGVGNGYTF	TGTGCCAGCAGCTCCGGGACAGGGGTGGGGAATGGCTACACCTTC
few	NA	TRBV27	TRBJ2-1	CASSFLSRGLYNEQFF	TGTGCCAGCAGTTTCCTCTCTCGAGGGCTATACAATGAGCAGTTCTTC
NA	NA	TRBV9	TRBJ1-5	CASSVWGEDQPQHF	TGTGCCAGCAGCGTATGGGGCGAAGATCAGCCCCAGCATTTT
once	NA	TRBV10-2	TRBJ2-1	CASSEDSAQSSYNEQFF	TGCGCCAGCAGTGAGGACTCAGCCCAGAGCTCCTACAATGAGCAGTTCTTC
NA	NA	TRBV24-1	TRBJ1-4	CATSDPRDTGEKLFF	TGTGCCACCAGTGACCCCCGGGACACAGGTGAAAAACTGTTTTTT
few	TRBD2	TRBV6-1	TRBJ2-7	CASSESGAGGQYF	TGTGCCAGCAGTGAGAGTGGAGCGGGAGGGCAGTACTTC
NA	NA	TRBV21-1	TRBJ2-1	CASMAGWGSNEQFF	TGTGCCAGCATGGCGGGATGGGGATCGAATGAGCAGTTCTTC
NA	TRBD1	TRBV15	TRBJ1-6	CATRDGQGNSPLHF	TGTGCCACCAGAGACGGACAGGGTAATTCACCCCTCCACTTT
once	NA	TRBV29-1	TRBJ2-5	CSVTIRGSLQETQYF	TGCAGCGTTACGATTAGGGGGAGCCTCCAAGAGACCCAGTACTTC
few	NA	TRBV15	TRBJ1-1	CATSRDFIAEAFF	TGTGCCACCAGCAGAGATTTTATCGCTGAAGCTTTCTTT
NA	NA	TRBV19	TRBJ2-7	CASSGTPYEQYF	TGTGCCAGTAGTGGGACTCCCTACGAGCAGTACTTC
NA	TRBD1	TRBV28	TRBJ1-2	CASIGTENYGYTF	TGTGCCAGCATTGGGACAGAAAACTATGGCTACACCTTC
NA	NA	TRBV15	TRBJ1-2	CATSRALYGYTF	TGTGCCACCAGCAGAGCTCTCTATGGCTACACCTTC
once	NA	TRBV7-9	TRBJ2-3	CASSYPTPTDSFMNTQYF	TGTGCCAGCAGCTATCCCACACCGACAGACAGTTTCATGAATACGCAGTATTTT
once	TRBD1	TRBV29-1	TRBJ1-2	CSVESGGQIYIF	TGCAGCGTTGAATCTGGGGGACAGATCTACATCTTC
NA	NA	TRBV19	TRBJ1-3	CASQQGSSGNTIYF	TGTGCCAGTCAACAGGGAAGCTCTGGAAACACCATATATTTT
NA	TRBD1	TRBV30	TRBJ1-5	CAWSEGAGNQPQHF	TGTGCCTGGAGCGAGGGGGCGGGCAATCAGCCCCAGCATTTT
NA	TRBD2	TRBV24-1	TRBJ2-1	CATSDPYLAGGPNEQFF	TGTGCCACCAGTGACCCTTATCTAGCGGGAGGGCCCAATGAGCAGTTCTTC
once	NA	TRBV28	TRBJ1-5	CASGSTTGLGQPQHF	TGTGCCAGCGGATCAACTACAGGGCTGGGTCAGCCCCAGCATTTT
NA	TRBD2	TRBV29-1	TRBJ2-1	CSTEDGTRFF	TGCAGCACGGAAGACGGGACTAGGTTCTTC
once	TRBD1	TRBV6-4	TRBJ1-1	CASSAGTGMNTEAFF	TGTGCCAGCAGTGCCGGGACAGGGATGAACACTGAAGCTTTCTTT
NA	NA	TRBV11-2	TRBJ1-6	CASSKAGARFNSPLHF	TGTGCCAGCAGCAAAGCAGGGGCCCGCTTCAATTCACCCCTCCACTTT
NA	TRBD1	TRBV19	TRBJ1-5	CASSIAGGEVQPQHF	TGTGCCAGTAGTATCGCAGGGGGCGAAGTTCAGCCCCAGCATTTT
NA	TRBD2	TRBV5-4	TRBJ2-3	CASSFEGTSGRGSDTQYF	TGTGCCAGCAGCTTCGAAGGGACTAGCGGAAGAGGATCGGATACGCAGTATTTT
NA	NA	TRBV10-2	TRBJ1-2	CASSEWAGYGYTF	TGCGCCAGCAGTGAGTGGGCAGGCTATGGCTACACCTTC
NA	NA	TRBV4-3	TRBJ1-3	CASSQGQGFSGNTIYF	TGCGCCAGCAGCCAAGGTCAGGGTTTCTCTGGAAACACCATATATTTT
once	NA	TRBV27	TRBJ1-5	CASSAGGSQHF	TGTGCCAGCAGTGCAGGAGGATCCCAGCATTTT
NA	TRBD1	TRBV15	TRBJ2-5	CATSRDGQGRETQYF	TGTGCCACCAGCCGCGACGGACAGGGGAGAGAGACCCAGTACTTC
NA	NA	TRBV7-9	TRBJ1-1	CASSSEVPVREAFF	TGTGCCAGCAGCTCCGAAGTTCCTGTGAGGGAAGCTTTCTTT
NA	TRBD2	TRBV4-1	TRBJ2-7	CASSQVVAGGNEQYF	TGCGCCAGCAGCCAAGTTGTAGCGGGAGGTAACGAGCAGTACTTC
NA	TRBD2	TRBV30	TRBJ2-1	CAWSVIAGGPNEQFF	TGTGCCTGGAGTGTTATAGCGGGAGGGCCTAATGAGCAGTTCTTC
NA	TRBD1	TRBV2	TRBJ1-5	CASRDRVRNQPQHF	TGTGCCAGCAGGGACAGGGTGCGAAATCAGCCCCAGCATTTT
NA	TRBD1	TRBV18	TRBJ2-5	CASSPGQGTQETQYF	TGTGCCAGCTCACCTGGACAGGGGACCCAAGAGACCCAGTACTTC
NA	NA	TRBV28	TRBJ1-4	CASSPGREEKLFF	TGTGCCAGCAGCCCAGGAAGAGAGGAAAAACTGTTTTTT
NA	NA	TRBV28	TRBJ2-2	CASIRGGGRNTGELFF	TGTGCCAGTATCCGCGGCGGAGGGAGAAACACCGGGGAGCTGTTTTTT
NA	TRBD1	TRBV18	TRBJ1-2	CASSPLRQGWGINYGYTF	TGTGCCAGCTCACCCCTCCGACAGGGGTGGGGGATCAACTATGGCTACACCTTC
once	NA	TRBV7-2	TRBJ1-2	CASSLMVRGGKDGYTF	TGTGCCAGCAGCTTAATGGTTCGGGGGGGAAAGGATGGCTACACCTTC